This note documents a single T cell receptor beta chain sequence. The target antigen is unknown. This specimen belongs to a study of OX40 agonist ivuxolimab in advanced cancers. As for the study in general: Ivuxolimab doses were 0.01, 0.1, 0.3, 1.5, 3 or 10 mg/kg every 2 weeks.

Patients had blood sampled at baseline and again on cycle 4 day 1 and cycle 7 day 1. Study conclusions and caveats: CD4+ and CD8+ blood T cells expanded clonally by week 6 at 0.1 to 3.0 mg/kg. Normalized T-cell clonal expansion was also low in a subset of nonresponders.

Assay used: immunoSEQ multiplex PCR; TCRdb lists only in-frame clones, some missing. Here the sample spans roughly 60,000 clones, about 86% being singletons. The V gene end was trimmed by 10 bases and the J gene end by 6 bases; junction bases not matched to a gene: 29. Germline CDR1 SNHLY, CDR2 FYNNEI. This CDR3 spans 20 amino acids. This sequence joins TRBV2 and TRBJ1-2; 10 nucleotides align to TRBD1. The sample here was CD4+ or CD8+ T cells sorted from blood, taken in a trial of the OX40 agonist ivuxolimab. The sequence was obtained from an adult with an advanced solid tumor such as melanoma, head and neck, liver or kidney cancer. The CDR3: CAIQTPGGGPSGTGVNGYTF. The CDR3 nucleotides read TGTGCCATCCAAACTCCGGGGGGAGGCCCCTCCGGGACAGGGGTTAATGGCTACACCTTC.